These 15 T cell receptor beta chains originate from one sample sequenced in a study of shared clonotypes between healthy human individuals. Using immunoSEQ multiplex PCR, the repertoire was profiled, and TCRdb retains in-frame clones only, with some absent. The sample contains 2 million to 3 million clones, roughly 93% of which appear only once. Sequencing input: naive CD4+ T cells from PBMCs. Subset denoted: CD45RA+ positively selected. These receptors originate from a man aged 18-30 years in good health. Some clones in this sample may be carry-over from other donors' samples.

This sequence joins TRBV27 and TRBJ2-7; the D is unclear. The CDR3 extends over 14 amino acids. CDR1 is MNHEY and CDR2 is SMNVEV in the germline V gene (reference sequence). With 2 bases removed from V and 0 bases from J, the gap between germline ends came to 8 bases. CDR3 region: CASSLLGNSYEQYF. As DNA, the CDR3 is TGTGCCAGCAGTTTACTCGGTAACTCCTACGAGCAGTACTTC.

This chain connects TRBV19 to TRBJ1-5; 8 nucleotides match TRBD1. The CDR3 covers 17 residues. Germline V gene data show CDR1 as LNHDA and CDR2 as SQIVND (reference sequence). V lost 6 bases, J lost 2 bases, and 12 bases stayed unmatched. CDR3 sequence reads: CASRDRGHLFGNQPQHF. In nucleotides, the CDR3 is TGTGCCAGTAGAGACAGGGGCCATCTTTTCGGCAATCAGCCCCAGCATTTT. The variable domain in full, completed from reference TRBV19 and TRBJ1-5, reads DGGITQSPKYLFRKEGQNVTLSCEQNLNHDAMYWYRQDPGQGLRLIYYSQIVNDFQKGDIAEGYSVSREKKESFPLTVTSAQKNPTAFYLCASRDRGHLFGNQPQHFGDGTRLSIL.

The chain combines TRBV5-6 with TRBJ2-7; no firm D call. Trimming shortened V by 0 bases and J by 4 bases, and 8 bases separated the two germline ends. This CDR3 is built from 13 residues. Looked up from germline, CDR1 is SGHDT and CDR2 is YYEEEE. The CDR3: CASSLVDGYEQYF. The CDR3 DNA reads TGTGCCAGCAGCTTGGTGGACGGATACGAGCAGTACTTC.

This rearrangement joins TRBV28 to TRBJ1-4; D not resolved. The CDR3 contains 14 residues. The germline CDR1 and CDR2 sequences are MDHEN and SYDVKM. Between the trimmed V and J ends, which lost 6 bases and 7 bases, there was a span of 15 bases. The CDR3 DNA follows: TGTGCCAGCAGCCTGGCGGGGTCCTCTGAAAAACTGTTTTTT. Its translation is CASSLAGSSEKLFF. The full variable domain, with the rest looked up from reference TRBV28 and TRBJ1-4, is DVKVTQSSRYLVKRTGEKVFLECVQDMDHENMFWYRQDPGLGLRLIYFSYDVKMKEKGDIPEGYSVSREKKERFSLILESASTNQTSMYLCASSLAGSSEKLFFGSGTQLSVL.

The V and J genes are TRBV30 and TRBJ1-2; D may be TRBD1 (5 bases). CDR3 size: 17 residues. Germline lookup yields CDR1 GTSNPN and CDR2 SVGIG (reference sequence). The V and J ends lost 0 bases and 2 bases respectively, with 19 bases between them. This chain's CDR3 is CAWSVRQPASGNYGYTF. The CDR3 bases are TGTGCCTGGAGTGTACGGCAACCCGCCTCAGGGAACTATGGCTACACCTTC.

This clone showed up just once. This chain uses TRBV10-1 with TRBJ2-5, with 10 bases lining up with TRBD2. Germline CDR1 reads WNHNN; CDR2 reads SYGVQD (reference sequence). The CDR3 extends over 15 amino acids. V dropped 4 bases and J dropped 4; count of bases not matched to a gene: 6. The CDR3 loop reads CASSVSSGGGETQYF. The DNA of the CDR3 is TGCGCCAGCAGTGTTTCTAGCGGGGGAGGAGAGACCCAGTACTTC.

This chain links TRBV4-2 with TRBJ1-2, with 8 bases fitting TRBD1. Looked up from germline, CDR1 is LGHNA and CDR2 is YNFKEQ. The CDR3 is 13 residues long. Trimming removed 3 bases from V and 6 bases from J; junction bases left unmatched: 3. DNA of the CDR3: TGTGCCAGCAGCCATCAGACAGGGGATGGCTACACCTTC. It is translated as CASSHQTGDGYTF.

This CDR3 is CASSLAATGTGNTIYF. The CDR3 nucleotides are TGTGCCAGCAGCTTGGCGGCGACAGGGACTGGAAACACCATATATTTT. This chain connects TRBV5-4 to TRBJ1-3; 7 nucleotides align to TRBD1. The CDR3 sequence is 16 residues long. CDR1 is SGHNT, CDR2 YYREEE, per germline (reference sequence). V shed 0 bases and J 2 bases; nucleotides not matched to a gene: 5.

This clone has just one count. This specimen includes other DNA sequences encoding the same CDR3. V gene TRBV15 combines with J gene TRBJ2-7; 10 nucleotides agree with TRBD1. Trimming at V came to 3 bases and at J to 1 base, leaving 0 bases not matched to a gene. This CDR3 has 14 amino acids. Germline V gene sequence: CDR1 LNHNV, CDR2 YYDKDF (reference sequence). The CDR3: CATSRDRGSYEQYF. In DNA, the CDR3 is TGTGCCACCAGCAGGGACAGGGGGTCCTACGAGCAGTACTTC.

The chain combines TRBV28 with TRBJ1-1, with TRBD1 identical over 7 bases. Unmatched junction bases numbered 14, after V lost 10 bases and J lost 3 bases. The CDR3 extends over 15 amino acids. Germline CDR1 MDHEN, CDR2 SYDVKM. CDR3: CATSTTGRWDTEAFF. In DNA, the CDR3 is TGTGCCACGAGTACGACAGGGAGGTGGGACACTGAAGCTTTCTTT.

Here the CDR3 DNA reads TGTGCCAGCAGTTTCGGCATAGGGAGACAAGAGACCCAGTACTTC. Translated: CASSFGIGRQETQYF. This rearrangement joins TRBV27 to TRBJ2-5; tentative D call: TRBD2 (5 bases). Germline V lookup: CDR1 MNHEY, CDR2 SMNVEV (reference sequence). CDR3 size: 15 residues. The ends were cut back, 3 bases at V and 2 bases at J, with 13 bases in the middle.

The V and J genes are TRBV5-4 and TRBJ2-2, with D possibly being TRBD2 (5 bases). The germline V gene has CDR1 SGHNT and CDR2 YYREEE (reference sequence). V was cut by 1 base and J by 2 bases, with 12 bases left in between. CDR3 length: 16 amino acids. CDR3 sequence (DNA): TGTGCCAGCAGCTTGAAAGGAACGGGAAACACCGGGGAGCTGTTTTTT. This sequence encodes CASSLKGTGNTGELFF. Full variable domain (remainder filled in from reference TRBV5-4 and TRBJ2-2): ETGVTQSPTHLIKTRGQQVTLRCSSQSGHNTVSWYQQALGQGPQFIFQYYREEENGRGNFPPRFSGLQFPNYSSELNVNALELDDSALYLCASSLKGTGNTGELFFGEGSRLTVL.

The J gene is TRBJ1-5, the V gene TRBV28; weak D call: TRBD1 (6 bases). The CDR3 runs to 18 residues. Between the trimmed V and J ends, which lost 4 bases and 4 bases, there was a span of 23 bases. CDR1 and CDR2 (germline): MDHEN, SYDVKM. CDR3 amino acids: CASSSIRQGIQNNQPQHF. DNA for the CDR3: TGTGCCAGCAGTTCGATCAGGCAGGGGATACAGAATAATCAGCCCCAGCATTTT.

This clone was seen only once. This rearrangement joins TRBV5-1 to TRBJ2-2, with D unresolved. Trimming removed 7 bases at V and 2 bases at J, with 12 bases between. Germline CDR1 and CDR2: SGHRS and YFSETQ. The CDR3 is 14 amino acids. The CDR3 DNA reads TGCGCCAGCTTCGGAACAATCAACACCGGGGAGCTGTTTTTT. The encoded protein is CASFGTINTGELFF. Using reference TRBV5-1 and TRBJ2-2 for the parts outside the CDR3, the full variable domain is KAGVTQTPRYLIKTRGQQVTLSCSPISGHRSVSWYQQTPGQGLQFLFEYFSETQRNKGNFPGRFSGRQFSNSRSEMNVSTLELGDSALYLCASFGTINTGELFFGEGSRLTVL.

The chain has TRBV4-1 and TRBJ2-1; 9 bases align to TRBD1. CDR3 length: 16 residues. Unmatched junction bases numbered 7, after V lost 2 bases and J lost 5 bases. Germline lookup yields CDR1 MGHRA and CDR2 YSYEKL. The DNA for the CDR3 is TGCGCCAGCAGCCAAACTGGACAGGGGTTGAACAATGAGCAGTTCTTC. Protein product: CASSQTGQGLNNEQFF.